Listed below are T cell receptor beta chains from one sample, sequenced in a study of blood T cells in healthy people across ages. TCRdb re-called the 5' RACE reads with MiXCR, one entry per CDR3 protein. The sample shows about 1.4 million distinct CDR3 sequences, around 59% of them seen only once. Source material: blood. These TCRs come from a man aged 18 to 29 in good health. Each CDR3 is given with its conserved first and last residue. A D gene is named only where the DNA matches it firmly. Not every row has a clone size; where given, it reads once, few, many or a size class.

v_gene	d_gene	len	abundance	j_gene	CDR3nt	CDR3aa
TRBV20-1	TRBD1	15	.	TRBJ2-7	TGCAGTGCCAGCGCCTCGGACAGGGGAGGCTACGAGCAGTACTTC	CSASASDRGGYEQYF
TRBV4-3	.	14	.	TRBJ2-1	TGCGCCAGCAGCCAAGTGACAGGAGACAATGAGCAGTTCTTC	CASSQVTGDNEQFF
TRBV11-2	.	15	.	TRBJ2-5	TGTGCCAGCAGCTTTACTCGGGGCTTCGAGGAGACCCAGTACTTC	CASSFTRGFEETQYF
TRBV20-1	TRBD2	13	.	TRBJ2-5	TGCAGTGCTAGACTAGCGGGGGTAGAGACCCAGTACTTC	CSARLAGVETQYF
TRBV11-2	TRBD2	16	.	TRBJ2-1	TGTGCCAGCAGCTTAGTTCCAGCGGGGTTTAAGGATGAGCAGTTCTTC	CASSLVPAGFKDEQFF
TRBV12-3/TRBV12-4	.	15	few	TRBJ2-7	TGTGCCAGCAGTTTAGCGCTTGGGTCCTCCTACGAGCAGTACTTC	CASSLALGSSYEQYF
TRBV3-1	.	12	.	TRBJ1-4	TGTGCCAGCAGCGGACCTCGGGAAAAACTGTTTTTT	CASSGPREKLFF
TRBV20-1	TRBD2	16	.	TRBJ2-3	TGCAGTGCTAGTAGTGTGGGAGGGCCCCATCCGGATACGCAGTATTTT	CSASSVGGPHPDTQYF
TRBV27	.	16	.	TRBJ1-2	TGTGCCAGCAGTGTTATGGGGGACACCCCTAACTATGGCTACACCTTC	CASSVMGDTPNYGYTF
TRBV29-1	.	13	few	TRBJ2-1	TGCAGCGTTGTCCCGACTAGTGGGTATGAGCAGTTCTTC	CSVVPTSGYEQFF
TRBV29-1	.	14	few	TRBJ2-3	TGCAGCGTTGAGGGAACGGGGGAAACAGATACGCAGTATTTT	CSVEGTGETDTQYF
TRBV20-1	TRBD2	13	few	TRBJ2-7	TGCAGTGCTTTACCCGGGACTAGCTACGAGCAGTACTTC	CSALPGTSYEQYF
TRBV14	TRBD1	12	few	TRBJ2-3	TGTGCCAGCAGGGCAGGGGGAAATACGCAGTATTTT	CASRAGGNTQYF
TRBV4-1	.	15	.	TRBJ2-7	TGCGCCAGCAGCCAGGAACAGGGAATAGTATACGAGCAGTACTTC	CASSQEQGIVYEQYF
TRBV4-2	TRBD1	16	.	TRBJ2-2	TGTGCCAGCAGCCAAGATGGGGACAGAACTAACGGGGAGCTGTTTTTT	CASSQDGDRTNGELFF
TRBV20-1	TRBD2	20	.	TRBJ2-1	TGCAGTGCTAGAGATCGGATTTCGGGAGGGGAGTTTAGCTCCTACAATGAGCAGTTCTTC	CSARDRISGGEFSSYNEQFF
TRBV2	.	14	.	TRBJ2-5	TGTGCCAGCAGGGCGGGACACATACAAGAGACCCAGTACTTC	CASRAGHIQETQYF
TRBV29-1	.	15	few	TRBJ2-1	TGCAGCGTTGAAGTTGGTTGGCTAGGACCCAATGAGCAGTTCTTC	CSVEVGWLGPNEQFF
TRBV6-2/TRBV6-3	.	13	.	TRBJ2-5	TGTGCCAGCAGTTACAGACCACAAGAGACCCAGTACTTC	CASSYRPQETQYF
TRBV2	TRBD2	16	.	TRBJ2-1	TGTGCCAGCAGCGGAATCAGCGGGAGGGCCTCCAATGAGCAGTTCTTC	CASSGISGRASNEQFF
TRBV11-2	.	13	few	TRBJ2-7	TGTGCCAGCCGCCCCGGCGACTCCTACGAGCAGTACTTC	CASRPGDSYEQYF
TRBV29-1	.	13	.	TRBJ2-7	TGCAGCGTTGAGGACAGCCGTTTGTACGAGCAGTACTTC	CSVEDSRLYEQYF
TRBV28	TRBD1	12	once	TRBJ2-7	TGTGCCACCAAGACAGGGACGTACGAGCAGTACTTC	CATKTGTYEQYF
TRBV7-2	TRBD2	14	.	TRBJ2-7	TGTGCCAGCAGGCCGGGACTAGCGGGACACGAGCAGTACTTC	CASRPGLAGHEQYF
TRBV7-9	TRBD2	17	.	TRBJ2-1	TGTGCCAGCAGCAAGGCTAGCGGGGGGCCCTACTACAATGAGCAGTTCTTC	CASSKASGGPYYNEQFF
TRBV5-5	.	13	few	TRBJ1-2	TGTGCCAGCAGCCCAGGGGACAACTATGGCTACACCTTC	CASSPGDNYGYTF
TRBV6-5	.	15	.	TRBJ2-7	TGTGCCAGCAGTTACGGTCGGATCTATGGTCGCGAGCAGTACTTC	CASSYGRIYGREQYF
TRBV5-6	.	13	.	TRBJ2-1	TGTGCCAGCAGCTTCCGGGACGTCGATGAGCAGTTCTTC	CASSFRDVDEQFF
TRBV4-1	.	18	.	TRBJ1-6	TGCGCCAGCAGCCGCCTGGAACTCCCAAACGGGAATAATTCACCCCTCCACTTT	CASSRLELPNGNNSPLHF
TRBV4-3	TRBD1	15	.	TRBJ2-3	TGCGCCAGCAGCCCCGGACAGGAGAGCACAGATACGCAGTATTTT	CASSPGQESTDTQYF
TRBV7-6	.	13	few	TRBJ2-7	TGTGCCAGCAGCCTCCCCGGGATAAACGAGCAGTACTTC	CASSLPGINEQYF
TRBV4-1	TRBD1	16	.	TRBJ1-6	TGCGCCAGCAGCCCTTTCACGGGACAGACGAATTCACCCCTCCACTTT	CASSPFTGQTNSPLHF
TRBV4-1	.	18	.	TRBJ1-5	TGCGCCAGCAGCCAAGCTCGGGCCCTCCAAGGGAGCAATCAGCCCCAGCATTTT	CASSQARALQGSNQPQHF
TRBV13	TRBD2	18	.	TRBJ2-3	TGTGCCAGCAGCTCCGGGACTAGCGGACTCTCGGTTCGGGATACGCAGTATTTT	CASSSGTSGLSVRDTQYF
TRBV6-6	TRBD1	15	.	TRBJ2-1	TGTGCCAGCAGCGACGGGACAGCTTACTACAATGAGCAGTTCTTC	CASSDGTAYYNEQFF
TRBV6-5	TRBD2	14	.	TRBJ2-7	TGTGCCAGCAGTTACGAGGGACTAGCTTACGAGCAGTACTTC	CASSYEGLAYEQYF
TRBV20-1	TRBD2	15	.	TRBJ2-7	TGCAGTGTGGTGGCGACTAGCGGGGGTATCGACGAGCAGTACTTC	CSVVATSGGIDEQYF